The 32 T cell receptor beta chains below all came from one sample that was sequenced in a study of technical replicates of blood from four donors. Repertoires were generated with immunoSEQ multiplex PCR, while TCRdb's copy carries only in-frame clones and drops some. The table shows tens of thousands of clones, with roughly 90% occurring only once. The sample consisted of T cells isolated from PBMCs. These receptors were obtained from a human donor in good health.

The CDR3 loop is CASSSLAGGVVDTQYF. The CDR3 DNA reads as TGTGCCAGCAGCTCACTAGCGGGAGGAGTAGTAGATACGCAGTATTTT. The chain carries TRBV14 and TRBJ2-3; 12 bases fit TRBD2. Germline CDR1 reads SGHDN; CDR2 reads FVKESK. V shed 5 bases, J shed 5 bases, and the junction held 8 bases outside the gene matches. The CDR3 has 16 residues.

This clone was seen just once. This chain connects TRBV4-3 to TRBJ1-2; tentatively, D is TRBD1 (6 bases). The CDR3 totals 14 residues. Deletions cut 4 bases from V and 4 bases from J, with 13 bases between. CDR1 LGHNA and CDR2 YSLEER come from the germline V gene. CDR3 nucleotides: TGCGCCAGCAGCCGCAACACAGGGTCCTATGGCTACACCTTC. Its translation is CASSRNTGSYGYTF.

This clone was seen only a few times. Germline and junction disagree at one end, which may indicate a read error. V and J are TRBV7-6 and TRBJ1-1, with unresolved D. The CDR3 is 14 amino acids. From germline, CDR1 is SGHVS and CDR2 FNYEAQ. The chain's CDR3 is CASTLGPGNTEAFF. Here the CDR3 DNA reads TGTGCCAGCACCTTAGGGCCGGGGAACACTGAAGCTTTCTTT.

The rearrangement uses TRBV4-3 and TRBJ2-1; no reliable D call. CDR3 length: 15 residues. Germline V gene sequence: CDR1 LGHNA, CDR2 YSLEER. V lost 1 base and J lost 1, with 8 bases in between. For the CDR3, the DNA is TGCGCCAGCAGCCAAGTACAGTCATCCTACAATGAGCAGTTCTTC. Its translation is CASSQVQSSYNEQFF.

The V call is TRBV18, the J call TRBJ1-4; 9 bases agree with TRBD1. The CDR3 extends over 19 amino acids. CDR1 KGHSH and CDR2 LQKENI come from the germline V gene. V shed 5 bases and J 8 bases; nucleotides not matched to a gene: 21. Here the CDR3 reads CASSDTGTGFLVRGEKLFF. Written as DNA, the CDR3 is TGTGCCAGCTCAGACACCGGGACAGGGTTCCTTGTCCGTGGGGAAAAACTGTTTTTT.

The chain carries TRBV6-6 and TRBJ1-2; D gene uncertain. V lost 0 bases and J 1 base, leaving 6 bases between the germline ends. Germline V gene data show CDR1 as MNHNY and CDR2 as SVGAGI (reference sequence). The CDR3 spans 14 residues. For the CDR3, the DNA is TGTGCCAGCAGTTACTCGGACTTTAACTATGGCTACACCTTC. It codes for CASSYSDFNYGYTF.

CDR3 amino acids: CARGTPSPLGEQFF. The CDR3 region has the DNA TGTGCCAGGGGGACTCCATCTCCCTTGGGTGAGCAGTTCTTC. The V and J genes are TRBV2 and TRBJ2-1; tentative D call: TRBD2 (6 bases). The V end lost 9 bases, the J end lost 9 bases, and 21 bases lay between the germline ends. In germline, CDR1 is SNHLY, CDR2 FYNNEI. CDR3 length: 14 amino acids.

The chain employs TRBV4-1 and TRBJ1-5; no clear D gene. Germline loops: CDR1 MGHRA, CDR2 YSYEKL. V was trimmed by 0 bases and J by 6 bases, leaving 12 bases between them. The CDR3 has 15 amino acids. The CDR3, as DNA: TGCGCCAGCAGCCAAGAGAGGATTAGAGGTCAGCCCCAGCATTTT. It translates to CASSQERIRGQPQHF.

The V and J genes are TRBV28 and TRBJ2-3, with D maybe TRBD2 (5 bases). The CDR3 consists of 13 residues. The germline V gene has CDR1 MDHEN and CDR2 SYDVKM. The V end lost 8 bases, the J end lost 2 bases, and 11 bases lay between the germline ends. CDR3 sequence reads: CASLSRDTDTQYF. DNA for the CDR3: TGTGCCAGCCTTAGCCGGGACACAGATACGCAGTATTTT.

CDR3 sequence (DNA): TGTGCCAGCAGCCCGCCAGGGGGCCCAGATACGCAGTATTTT. Protein product: CASSPPGGPDTQYF. This rearrangement joins TRBV6-5 to TRBJ2-3; 8 bases fit TRBD1. V lost 6 bases, J lost 4 bases, and 6 bases stayed unmatched. CDR3 length equals 14 residues. Germline V CDR1 and CDR2: MNHEY, SVGAGI.

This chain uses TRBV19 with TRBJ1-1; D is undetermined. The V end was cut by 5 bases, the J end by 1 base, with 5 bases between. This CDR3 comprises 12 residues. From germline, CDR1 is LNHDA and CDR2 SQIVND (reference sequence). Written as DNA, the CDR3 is TGTGCCAGTAGTGTCTGGAACACTGAAGCTTTCTTT. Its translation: CASSVWNTEAFF.

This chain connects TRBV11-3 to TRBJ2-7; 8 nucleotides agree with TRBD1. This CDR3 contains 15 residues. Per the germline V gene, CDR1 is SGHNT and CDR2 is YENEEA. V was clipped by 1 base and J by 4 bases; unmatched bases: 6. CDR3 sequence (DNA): TGTGCCAGCAGCTTAGCCGGACAGGGAATATACGAGCAGTACTTC. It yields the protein CASSLAGQGIYEQYF.

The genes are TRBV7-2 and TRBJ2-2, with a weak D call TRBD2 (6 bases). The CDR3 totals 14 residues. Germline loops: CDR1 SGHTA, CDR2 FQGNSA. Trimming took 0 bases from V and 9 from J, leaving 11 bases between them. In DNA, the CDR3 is TGTGCCAGCAGCTTAGCGATTCGGGGGTGGGAGCTGTTTTTT. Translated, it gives CASSLAIRGWELFF.

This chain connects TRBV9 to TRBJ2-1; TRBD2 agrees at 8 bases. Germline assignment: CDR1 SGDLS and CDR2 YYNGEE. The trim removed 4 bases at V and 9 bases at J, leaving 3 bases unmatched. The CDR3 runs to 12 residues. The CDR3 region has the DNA TGTGCCAGCAGCCGGGAGGGAGGTGAGCAGTTCTTC. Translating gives CASSREGGEQFF.

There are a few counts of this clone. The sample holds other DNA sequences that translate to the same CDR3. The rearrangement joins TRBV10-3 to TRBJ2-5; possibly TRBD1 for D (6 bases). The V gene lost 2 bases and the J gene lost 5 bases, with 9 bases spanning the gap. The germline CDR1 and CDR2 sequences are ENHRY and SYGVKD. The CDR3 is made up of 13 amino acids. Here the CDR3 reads CAISEARGETQYF. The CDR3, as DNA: TGTGCCATCAGTGAGGCTAGGGGGGAGACCCAGTACTTC.

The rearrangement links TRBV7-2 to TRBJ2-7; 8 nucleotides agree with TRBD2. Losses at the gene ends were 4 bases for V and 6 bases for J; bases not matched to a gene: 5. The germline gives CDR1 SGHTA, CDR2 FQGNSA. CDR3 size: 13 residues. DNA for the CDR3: TGTGCCAGCAGCTCTATAGCGGGGCTCGAGCAGTACTTC. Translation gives CASSSIAGLEQYF. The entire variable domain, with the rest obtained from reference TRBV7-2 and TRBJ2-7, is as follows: GAGVSQSPSNKVTEKGKDVELRCDPISGHTALYWYRQSLGQGLEFLIYFQGNSAPDKSGLPSDRFSAERTGGSVSTLTIQRTQQEDSAVYLCASSSIAGLEQYFGPGTRLTVT.

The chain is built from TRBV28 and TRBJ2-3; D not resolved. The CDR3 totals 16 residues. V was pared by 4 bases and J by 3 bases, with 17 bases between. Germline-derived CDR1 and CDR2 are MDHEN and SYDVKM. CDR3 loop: CASSYSLEEATDTQYF. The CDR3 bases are TGTGCCAGCAGTTATTCTTTAGAAGAAGCAACAGATACGCAGTATTTT.

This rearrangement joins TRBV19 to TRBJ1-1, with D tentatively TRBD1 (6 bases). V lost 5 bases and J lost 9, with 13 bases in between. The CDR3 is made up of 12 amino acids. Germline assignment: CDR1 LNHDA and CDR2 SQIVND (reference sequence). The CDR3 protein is CASSGVGGKAFF. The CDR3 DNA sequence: TGTGCCAGTAGTGGGGTAGGGGGAAAAGCTTTCTTT.

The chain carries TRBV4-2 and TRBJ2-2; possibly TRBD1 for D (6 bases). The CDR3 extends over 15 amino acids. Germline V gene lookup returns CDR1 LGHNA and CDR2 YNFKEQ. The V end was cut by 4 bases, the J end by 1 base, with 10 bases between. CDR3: CASSRMTGNTGELFF. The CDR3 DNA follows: TGTGCCAGCAGCCGGATGACAGGGAACACCGGGGAGCTGTTTTTT.

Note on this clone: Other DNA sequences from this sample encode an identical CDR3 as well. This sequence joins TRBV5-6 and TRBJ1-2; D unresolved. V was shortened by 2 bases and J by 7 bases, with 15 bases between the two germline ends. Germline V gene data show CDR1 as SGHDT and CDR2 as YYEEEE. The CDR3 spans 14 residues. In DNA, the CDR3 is TGTGCCAGCAGCTTAGCGGGCTATCCAACTGGCTACACCTTC. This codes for CASSLAGYPTGYTF.

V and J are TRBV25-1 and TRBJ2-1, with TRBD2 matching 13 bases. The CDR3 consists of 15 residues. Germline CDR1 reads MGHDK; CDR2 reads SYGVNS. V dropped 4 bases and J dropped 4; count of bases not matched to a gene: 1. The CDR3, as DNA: TGTGCCAGCAGTGGGACTAGCGGGAGATACAATGAGCAGTTCTTC. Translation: CASSGTSGRYNEQFF.

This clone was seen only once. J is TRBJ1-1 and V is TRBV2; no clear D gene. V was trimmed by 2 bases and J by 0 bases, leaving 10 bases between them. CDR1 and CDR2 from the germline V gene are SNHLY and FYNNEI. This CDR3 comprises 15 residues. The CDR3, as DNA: TGTGCCAGCAGTGAACTTGGCCTTATGAACACTGAAGCTTTCTTT. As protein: CASSELGLMNTEAFF.

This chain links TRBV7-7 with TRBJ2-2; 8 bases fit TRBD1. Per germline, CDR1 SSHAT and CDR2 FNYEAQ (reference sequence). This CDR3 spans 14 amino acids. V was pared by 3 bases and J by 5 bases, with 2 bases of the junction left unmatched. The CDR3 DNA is TGTGCCAGCAGCTTTGACAGGGGAACCGGGGAGCTGTTTTTT. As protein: CASSFDRGTGELFF.

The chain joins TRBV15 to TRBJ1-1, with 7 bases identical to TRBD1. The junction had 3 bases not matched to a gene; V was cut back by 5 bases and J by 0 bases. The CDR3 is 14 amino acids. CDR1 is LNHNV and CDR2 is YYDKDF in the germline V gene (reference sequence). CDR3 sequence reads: CATSPGQLNTEAFF. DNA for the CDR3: TGTGCCACCAGCCCGGGACAGTTGAACACTGAAGCTTTCTTT.

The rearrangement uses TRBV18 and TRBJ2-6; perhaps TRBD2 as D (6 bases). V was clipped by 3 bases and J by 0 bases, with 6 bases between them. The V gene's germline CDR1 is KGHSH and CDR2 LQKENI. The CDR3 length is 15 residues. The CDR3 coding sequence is TGTGCCAGCTCACCCGGGGGCTCTGGGGCCAACGTCCTGACTTTC. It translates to CASSPGGSGANVLTF.

CDR3 amino acids: CASSGTGGHQPQHF. DNA of the CDR3: TGTGCCAGCAGCGGGACAGGGGGTCATCAGCCCCAGCATTTT. This chain links TRBV2 with TRBJ1-5; 11 bases fit TRBD1. The ends lost 6 bases at V and 5 bases at J; junction bases unmatched: 3. Per germline, CDR1 SNHLY and CDR2 FYNNEI. The length of the CDR3 is 14 residues.

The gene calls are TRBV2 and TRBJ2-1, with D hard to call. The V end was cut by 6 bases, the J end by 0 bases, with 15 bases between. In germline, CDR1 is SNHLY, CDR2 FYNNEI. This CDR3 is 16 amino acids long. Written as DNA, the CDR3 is TGTGCCAGCAGCGTCACGACTCTGCCCTCCTACAATGAGCAGTTCTTC. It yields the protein CASSVTTLPSYNEQFF.

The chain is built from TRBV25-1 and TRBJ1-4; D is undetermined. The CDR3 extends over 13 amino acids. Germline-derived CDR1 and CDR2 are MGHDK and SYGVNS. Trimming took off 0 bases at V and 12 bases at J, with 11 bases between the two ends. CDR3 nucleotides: TGTGCCAGCAGTGAATACCCCCCCGGGGAACTGTTTTTT. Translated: CASSEYPPGELFF.

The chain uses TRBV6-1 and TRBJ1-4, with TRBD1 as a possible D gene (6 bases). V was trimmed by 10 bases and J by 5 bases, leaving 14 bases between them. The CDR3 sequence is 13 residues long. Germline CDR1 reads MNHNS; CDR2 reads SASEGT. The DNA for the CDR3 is TGTGCCACTACGCCGACAGGAAATGAAAAACTGTTTTTT. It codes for CATTPTGNEKLFF.

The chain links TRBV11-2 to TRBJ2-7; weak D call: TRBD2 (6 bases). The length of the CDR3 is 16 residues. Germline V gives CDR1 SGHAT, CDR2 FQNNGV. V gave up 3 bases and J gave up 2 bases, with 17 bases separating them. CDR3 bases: TGTGCCAGCAGCTTTTGGAGGGAGGACTTCACCTACGAGCAGTACTTC. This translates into CASSFWREDFTYEQYF.

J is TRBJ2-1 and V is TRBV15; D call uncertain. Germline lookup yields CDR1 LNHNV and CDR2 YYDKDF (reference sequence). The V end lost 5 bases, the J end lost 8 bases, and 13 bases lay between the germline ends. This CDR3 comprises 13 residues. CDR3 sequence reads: CATSYATLHEQFF. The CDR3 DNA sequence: TGTGCCACCAGCTATGCTACCCTCCATGAGCAGTTCTTC. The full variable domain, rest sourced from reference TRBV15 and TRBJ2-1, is DAMVIQNPRYQVTQFGKPVTLSCSQTLNHNVMYWYQQKSSQAPKLLFHYYDKDFNNEADTPDNFQSRRPNTSFCFLDIRSPGLGDTAMYLCATSYATLHEQFFGPGTRLTVL.

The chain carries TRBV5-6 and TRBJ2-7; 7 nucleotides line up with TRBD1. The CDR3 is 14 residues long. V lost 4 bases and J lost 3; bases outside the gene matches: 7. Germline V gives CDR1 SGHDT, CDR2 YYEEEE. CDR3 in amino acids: CASSGGRGRYEQYF. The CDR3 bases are TGTGCCAGCAGCGGCGGAAGGGGGCGCTACGAGCAGTACTTC. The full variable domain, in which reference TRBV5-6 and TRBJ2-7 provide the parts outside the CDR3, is DAGVTQSPTHLIKTRGQQVTLRCSPKSGHDTVSWYQQALGQGPQFIFQYYEEEERQRGNFPDRFSGHQFPNYSSELNVNALLLGDSALYLCASSGGRGRYEQYFGPGTRLTVT.